This record concerns one TCR beta chain sequence. Trimming pared 4 bases from V and 0 bases from J, leaving 9 bases between. Looked up from germline, CDR1 is ENHRY and CDR2 is SYGVKD. The CDR3 is 15 residues long. The data stem from a study of cytomegalovirus exposure and HLA in healthy donors. Method: immunoSEQ multiplex PCR; TCRdb's copy keeps in-frame clones and lacks some. The sample has fewer than 400,000 clones; just over 85% are singletons. Sequencing input: PBMCs. This sequence was found in a woman in her late teens or twenties in good health and CMV-seronegative. This chain uses TRBV10-3 with TRBJ2-2; D is unresolved. CDR3: CAISGGPSNTGELFF. Written as DNA, the CDR3 is TGTGCCATCAGTGGTGGGCCTTCGAACACCGGGGAGCTGTTTTTT.